A single T cell receptor beta chain is shown here with its context. This entry belongs to a study of blood T cell repertoires in COVID-19. Study-level background: Sites in the United States, Italy and Spain provided acute and convalescent COVID-19 samples.

Original processing methods: Using reference gene primer amplification, nucleated cell counts were estimated. The assay was immunoSEQ multiplex PCR, and TCRdb's table has in-frame clones only and misses some. V and J calls and clone size are copied from that table; D and trimming were computed from the DNA. The profile shows more than 100,000 clones, around 91% of them singletons. The germline CDR1 and CDR2 sequences are LGHDT and YNNKEL (reference sequence). V was pared by 4 bases and J by 4 bases, with 16 bases between. This CDR3 has 15 residues. The sequencing input was peripheral blood. The receptor was derived from a woman aged 55-69 years with COVID-19, enrolled during active disease. The chain links TRBV3-1 (or the pseudogene TRBV3-2) to TRBJ1-1, with D perhaps TRBD1 (5 bases). The CDR3 sequence is CASSPPQGGVTEAFF. CDR3 sequence (DNA): TGTGCCAGCAGCCCACCGCAGGGAGGGGTCACTGAAGCTTTCTTT.